What follows are 19 T cell receptor beta chains derived from one specimen sequenced in a study of shared clonotypes between healthy human individuals (dated by TCRdb to the early 2020s). The library was built by means of the immunoSEQ multiplex PCR assay. In its TCRdb copy, this immuneACCESS table keeps in-frame sequences only and misses some clones. Where compared with another copy, unresolved V genes explain less than half of these, and the others have no known cause. For this sample the table gives around 600,000 clones, of which 95% to 98% were detected only once. Around 0.06% of the sample goes to the ten largest clones. Sequencing was done on a sample of naive CD4+ T cells sorted from blood. The cell subset or site tag for this specimen amounts to: CD45RA+ positively selected. These receptors came from a woman aged 25 to 39 in good health.

This rearrangement joins TRBV7-9 to TRBJ2-1; maybe TRBD1 (6 bases). The V end was cut by 5 bases, the J end by 7 bases, with 15 bases between. Looked up from germline, CDR1 is SEHNR and CDR2 is FQNEAQ (reference sequence). This CDR3 is 14 amino acids long. The CDR3 loop is CASSPPGTGNEQFF. In DNA, the CDR3 is TGTGCCAGCAGCCCCCCCGGAACAGGGAATGAGCAGTTCTTC.

The genes are TRBV10-3 and TRBJ2-7, with 11 bases fitting TRBD2. From germline, CDR1 is ENHRY and CDR2 SYGVKD. Trimming cost V 10 bases and J 5 bases; bases outside gene matches: 19. The CDR3 totals 17 residues. CDR3 nucleotide sequence: TGTGCCAACAAGCTTTCAATAGCGGGAGGGCCGGGCGACGAGCAGTACTTC. Translation: CANKLSIAGGPGDEQYF.

This sequence joins TRBV29-1 and TRBJ1-4; no clear D gene. The V gene lost 4 bases and the J gene lost 8 bases, with 14 bases spanning the gap. CDR3 length: 13 amino acids. Germline assignment: CDR1 SQVTM and CDR2 ANQGSEA. CDR3 residues: CSVVGVVGEKLFF. Here the CDR3 DNA reads TGCAGCGTTGTTGGGGTCGTAGGGGAAAAACTGTTTTTT.

This clone has a single count. The gene calls are TRBV19 and TRBJ1-5; 7 bases map to TRBD1. Unmatched junction bases numbered 3, after V lost 5 bases and J lost 2 bases. Germline CDR1 LNHDA, CDR2 SQIVND (reference sequence). The CDR3 is 14 amino acids. The CDR3 DNA is TGTGCCAGTAGTTCCGACAGGGGCAATCAGCCCCAGCATTTT. Its translation: CASSSDRGNQPQHF.

The chain has TRBV7-8 and TRBJ2-3, with no clear D. V lost 0 bases, J lost 6 bases, and 7 bases lay in between. CDR1 and CDR2 from the germline V gene are SGHVS and FQNEAQ. This CDR3 has 13 amino acids. DNA for the CDR3: TGTGCCAGCAGCTTAGCGGGTGGGGATACGCAGTATTTT. Its translation: CASSLAGGDTQYF.

The chain is built from TRBV6-1 and TRBJ1-2; D may be TRBD1 (5 bases). Trimming removed 7 bases from V and 1 base from J, with 13 bases in between. CDR1 and CDR2 (germline): MNHNS, SASEGT. The CDR3 totals 14 residues. CDR3 sequence (DNA): TGTGCCAGCAATTTCGGGACCGTTAACTATGGCTACACCTTC. It translates to CASNFGTVNYGYTF.

This chain uses TRBV7-9 with TRBJ2-1, with D perhaps matching TRBD1 or TRBD2 (5 bases each). The germline V and J ends were trimmed by 4 bases and 4 bases, with 11 bases remaining between them. In germline, CDR1 is SEHNR, CDR2 FQNEAQ (reference sequence). CDR3 size: 14 residues. Here the CDR3 DNA reads TGTGCCAGCAGCTCCTCGGGACCGTACAATGAGCAGTTCTTC. The encoded protein is CASSSSGPYNEQFF. Full variable domain (remainder filled in from reference TRBV7-9 and TRBJ2-1): DTGVSQNPRHKITKRGQNVTFRCDPISEHNRLYWYRQTLGQGPEFLTYFQNEAQLEKSRLLSDRFSAERPKGSFSTLEIQRTEQGDSAMYLCASSSSGPYNEQFFGPGTRLTVL.

CDR3 sequence: CASSQGAGNTGELFF. The CDR3 bases are TGCGCCAGCAGCCAAGGGGCGGGAAACACCGGGGAGCTGTTTTTT. The gene calls are TRBV4-1 and TRBJ2-2; D is perhaps TRBD2 (6 bases). Trimming left V 1 base short and J 2 bases short, with 8 bases between. The CDR3 has 15 residues. Germline V CDR1 and CDR2: MGHRA, YSYEKL.

This chain links TRBV5-1 with TRBJ1-5, with D tentatively TRBD1 (5 bases). V shed 2 bases and J shed 2 bases, with 14 bases lying between them. Germline V gene sequence: CDR1 SGHRS, CDR2 YFSETQ. The CDR3 extends over 16 amino acids. The CDR3 nucleotides read TGCGCCAGCAGCTTAGCTGGAAAAGGGGGCAATCAGCCCCAGCATTTT. This encodes CASSLAGKGGNQPQHF.

The chain uses TRBV16 and TRBJ2-7, with 9 bases identical to TRBD1. Germline V gives CDR1 KGHSY, CDR2 FQNENV. The CDR3 spans 14 residues. Unmatched junction bases numbered 8, after V lost 5 bases and J lost 6 bases. The CDR3 DNA follows: TGTGCCAGCAGCTACTCCGGGACAGGGACCGAGCAGTACTTC. It translates to CASSYSGTGTEQYF.

The chain employs TRBV10-1 and TRBJ2-1; a weak D match, TRBD2 (6 bases). The CDR3 is 15 residues long. Germline CDR1 WNHNN, CDR2 SYGVQD (reference sequence). The V and J ends lost 3 bases and 5 bases respectively, with 14 bases between them. CDR3 coding DNA: TGCGCCAGCAGTGACCTTAGCGGAAGGAACAATGAGCAGTTCTTC. It encodes CASSDLSGRNNEQFF.

This chain links TRBV25-1 with TRBJ2-3, with 9 bases that match TRBD2. Trimming took 0 bases from V and 5 from J; bases not matched to a gene: 6. Germline lookup yields CDR1 MGHDK and CDR2 SYGVNS. CDR3 length: 16 amino acids. The CDR3 protein is CASSEYLAGEVDTQYF. For the CDR3, the DNA is TGTGCCAGCAGTGAATACTTAGCGGGAGAAGTAGATACGCAGTATTTT.

This chain joins TRBV5-4 and TRBJ2-2; D remains unclear. This CDR3 contains 15 residues. V lost 5 bases to trimming and J lost 5 bases, with 16 bases between them. Germline V gene lookup returns CDR1 SGHNT and CDR2 YYREEE (reference sequence). CDR3 DNA: TGTGCCAGCAGTAGCAACAGAGGAGATACCGGGGAGCTGTTTTTT. This sequence encodes CASSSNRGDTGELFF.

The chain links TRBV11-2 to TRBJ2-6; no definite D call. The V and J ends lost 0 bases and 4 bases respectively, with 7 bases between them. The CDR3 sequence is 15 residues long. Germline CDR1 and CDR2: SGHAT and FQNNGV. For the CDR3, the DNA is TGTGCCAGCAGCTTAGAAGGGTTCGGGGCCAACGTCCTGACTTTC. This codes for CASSLEGFGANVLTF.

This chain links TRBV10-3 with TRBJ2-2, with TRBD1 matching over 7 bases. The CDR3 length is 13 residues. Germline V gene sequence: CDR1 ENHRY, CDR2 SYGVKD. Unmatched junction bases numbered 4, after V lost 8 bases and J lost 4 bases. CDR3 sequence reads: CAIGGQVTGELFF. CDR3 coding DNA: TGTGCCATCGGTGGACAGGTCACCGGGGAGCTGTTTTTT.

V gene TRBV27 combines with J gene TRBJ1-4; perhaps TRBD1 as D (6 bases). The V gene's germline CDR1 is MNHEY and CDR2 SMNVEV (reference sequence). The CDR3 totals 15 residues. V shed 3 bases and J shed 0 bases, with 8 bases lying between them. CDR3 amino acids: CASSFRTATNEKLFF. The CDR3 nucleotides are TGTGCCAGCAGTTTTCGGACAGCAACTAATGAAAAACTGTTTTTT. Looking up the rest from reference TRBV27 and TRBJ1-4 gives the full variable domain: EAQVTQNPRYLITVTGKKLTVTCSQNMNHEYMSWYRQDPGLGLRQIYYSMNVEVTDKGDVPEGYKVSRKEKRNFPLILESPSPNQTSLYFCASSFRTATNEKLFFGSGTQLSVL.

The chain employs TRBV2 and TRBJ2-1; D not certain. The CDR3 spans 14 residues. V lost 10 bases and J 4 bases, leaving 17 bases between the germline ends. The germline V gene has CDR1 SNHLY and CDR2 FYNNEI. The CDR3 sequence is CANGDGQTYNEQFF. CDR3 sequence (DNA): TGTGCCAACGGTGACGGGCAGACTTACAATGAGCAGTTCTTC.

The genes are TRBV7-2 and TRBJ1-4; TRBD1 agrees at 9 bases. With V trimmed by 2 bases and J by 3 bases, 10 bases remained unmatched. Germline CDR1 reads SGHTA; CDR2 reads FQGNSA. This CDR3 contains 18 residues. As DNA, the CDR3 is TGTGCCAGCAGCTTAATTGGGACAGGGCTCGGTGCTAATGAAAAACTGTTTTTT. Translated: CASSLIGTGLGANEKLFF.

This sequence joins TRBV7-9 and TRBJ2-7, with 7 nucleotides matching TRBD1. Losses at the gene ends were 1 base for V and 1 base for J; bases not matched to a gene: 10. Germline V gene data show CDR1 as SEHNR and CDR2 as FQNEAQ (reference sequence). This CDR3 has 17 residues. The CDR3 nucleotides are TGTGCCAGCAGCTTAGATGAGCTCCGGGACAGATCCTACGAGCAGTACTTC. Its protein is CASSLDELRDRSYEQYF.